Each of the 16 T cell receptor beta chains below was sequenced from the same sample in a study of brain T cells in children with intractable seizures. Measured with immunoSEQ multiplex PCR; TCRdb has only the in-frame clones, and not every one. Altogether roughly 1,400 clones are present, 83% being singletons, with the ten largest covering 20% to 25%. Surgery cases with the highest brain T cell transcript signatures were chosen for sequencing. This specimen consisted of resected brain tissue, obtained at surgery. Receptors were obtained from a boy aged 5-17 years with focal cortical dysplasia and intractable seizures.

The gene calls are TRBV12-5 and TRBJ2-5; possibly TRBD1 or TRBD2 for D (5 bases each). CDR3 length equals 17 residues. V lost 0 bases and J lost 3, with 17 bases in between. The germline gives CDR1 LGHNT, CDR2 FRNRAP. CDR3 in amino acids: CASGLVLGRRAEETQYF. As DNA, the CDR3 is TGTGCTAGTGGTTTGGTACTGGGACGGCGAGCGGAAGAGACCCAGTACTTC.

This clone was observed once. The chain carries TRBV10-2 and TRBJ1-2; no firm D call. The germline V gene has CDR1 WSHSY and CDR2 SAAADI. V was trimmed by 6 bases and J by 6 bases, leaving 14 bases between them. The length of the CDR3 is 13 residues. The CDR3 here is CASSGRRLNGYTF. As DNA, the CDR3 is TGCGCCAGCAGCGGACGGCGTTTGAATGGCTACACCTTC.

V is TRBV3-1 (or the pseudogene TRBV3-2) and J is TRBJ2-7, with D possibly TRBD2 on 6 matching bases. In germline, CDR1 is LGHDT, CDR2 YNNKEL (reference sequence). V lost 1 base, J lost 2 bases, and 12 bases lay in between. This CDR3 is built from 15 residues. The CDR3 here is CASSQGAGWTYEQYF. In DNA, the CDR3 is TGTGCCAGCAGCCAAGGGGCGGGGTGGACCTACGAGCAGTACTTC.

The CDR3 DNA reads as TGTGCCAGCAGCTCTCGTGGCGGAACAGGGACCGGGGAGCTGTTTTTT. The encoded protein is CASSSRGGTGTGELFF. This chain uses TRBV7-9 with TRBJ2-2; a weak D match, TRBD1 (6 bases). Germline V gives CDR1 SEHNR, CDR2 FQNEAQ (reference sequence). Trimming shortened V by 4 bases and J by 5 bases, and 17 bases separated the two germline ends. The CDR3 length is 16 residues.

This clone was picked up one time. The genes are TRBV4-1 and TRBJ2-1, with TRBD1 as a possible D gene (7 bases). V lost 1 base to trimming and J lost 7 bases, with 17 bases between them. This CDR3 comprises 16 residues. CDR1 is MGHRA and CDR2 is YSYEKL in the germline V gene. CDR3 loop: CASSQVKGARGNEQFF. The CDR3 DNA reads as TGCGCCAGCAGCCAAGTGAAGGGGGCTCGGGGGAATGAGCAGTTCTTC.

CDR3 amino acids: CASSWGTQGGNEQFF. The DNA for the CDR3 is TGTGCCAGCAGCTGGGGGACTCAGGGTGGTAATGAGCAGTTCTTC. V gene TRBV7-2 combines with J gene TRBJ2-1; tentative D call: TRBD2 (6 bases). Germline V lookup: CDR1 SGHTA, CDR2 FQGNSA. This CDR3 is 15 amino acids long. Trimming took 4 bases from V and 7 from J, leaving 17 bases between them.

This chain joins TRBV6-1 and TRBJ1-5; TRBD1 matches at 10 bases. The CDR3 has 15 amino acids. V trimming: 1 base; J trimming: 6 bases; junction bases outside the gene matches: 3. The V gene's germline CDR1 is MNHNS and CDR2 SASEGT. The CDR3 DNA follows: TGTGCCAGCAGTGAAGGGACAGGGGGGGGTCAGCCCCAGCATTTT. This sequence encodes CASSEGTGGGQPQHF.

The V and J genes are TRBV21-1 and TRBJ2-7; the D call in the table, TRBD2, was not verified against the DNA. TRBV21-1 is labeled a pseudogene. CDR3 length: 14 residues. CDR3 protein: CARNVGTRFYEQYF. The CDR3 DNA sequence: TGTGCCAGAAACGTCGGGACTAGGTTCTACGAGCAGTACTTC.

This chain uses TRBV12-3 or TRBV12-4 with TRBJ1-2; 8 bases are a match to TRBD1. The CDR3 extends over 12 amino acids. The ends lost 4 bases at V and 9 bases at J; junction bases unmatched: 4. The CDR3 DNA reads TGTGCCAGCAGTTATCAGGGGGCAAGCTACACCTTC. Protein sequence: CASSYQGASYTF.

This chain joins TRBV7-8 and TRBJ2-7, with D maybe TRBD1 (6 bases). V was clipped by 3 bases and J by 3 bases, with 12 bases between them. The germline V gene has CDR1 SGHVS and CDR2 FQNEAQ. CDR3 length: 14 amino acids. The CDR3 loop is CASSFEKGGYEQYF. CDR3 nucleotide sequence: TGTGCCAGCAGCTTTGAGAAAGGGGGCTACGAGCAGTACTTC.

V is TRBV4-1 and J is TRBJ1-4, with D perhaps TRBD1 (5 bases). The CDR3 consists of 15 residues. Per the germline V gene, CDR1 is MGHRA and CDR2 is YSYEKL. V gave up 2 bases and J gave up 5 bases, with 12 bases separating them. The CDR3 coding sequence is TGCGCCAGCAGCCAAAAGGGGCAGGGAAATGAAAAACTGTTTTTT. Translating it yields CASSQKGQGNEKLFF.

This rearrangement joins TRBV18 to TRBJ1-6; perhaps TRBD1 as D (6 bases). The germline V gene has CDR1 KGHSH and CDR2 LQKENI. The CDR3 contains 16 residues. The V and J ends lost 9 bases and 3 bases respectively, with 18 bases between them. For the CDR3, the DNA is TGTGCCAGTCGGTTATCTCCGGGACACTATAATTCACCCCTCCACTTT. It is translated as CASRLSPGHYNSPLHF. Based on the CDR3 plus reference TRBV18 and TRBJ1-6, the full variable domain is NAGVMQNPRHLVRRRGQEARLRCSPMKGHSHVYWYRQLPEEGLKFMVYLQKENIIDESGMPKERFSAEFPKEGPSILRIQQVVRGDSAAYFCASRLSPGHYNSPLHFGNGTRLTVT.

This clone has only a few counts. The CDR3 spells CASSQGFEWGNQPQHF. CDR3 coding DNA: TGCGCCAGCAGCCAAGGGTTTGAATGGGGCAATCAGCCCCAGCATTTT. This chain links TRBV4-1 with TRBJ1-5, with D unclear. The V gene's germline CDR1 is MGHRA and CDR2 YSYEKL. The CDR3 spans 16 residues. Trimming took 1 base from V and 2 from J, leaving 12 bases between them.

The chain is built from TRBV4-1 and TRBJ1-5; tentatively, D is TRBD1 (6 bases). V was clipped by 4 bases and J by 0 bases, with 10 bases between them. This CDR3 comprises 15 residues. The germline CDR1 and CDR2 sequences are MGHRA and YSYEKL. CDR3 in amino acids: CASSRGAYSNQPQHF. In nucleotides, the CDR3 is TGCGCCAGCAGCCGGGGGGCCTATAGCAATCAGCCCCAGCATTTT.

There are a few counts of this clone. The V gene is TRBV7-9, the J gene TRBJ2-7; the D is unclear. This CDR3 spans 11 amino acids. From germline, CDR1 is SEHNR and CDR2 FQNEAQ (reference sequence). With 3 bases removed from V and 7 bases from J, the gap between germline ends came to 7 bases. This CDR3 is CASSFLGEQYF. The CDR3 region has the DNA TGTGCCAGCAGCTTCCTCGGGGAGCAGTACTTC.

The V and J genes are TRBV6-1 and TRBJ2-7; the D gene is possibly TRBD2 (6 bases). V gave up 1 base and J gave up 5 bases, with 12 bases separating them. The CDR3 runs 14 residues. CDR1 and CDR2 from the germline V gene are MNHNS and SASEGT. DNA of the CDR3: TGTGCCAGCAGTGAAGGCGGCAGGGAGGACGAGCAGTACGTC. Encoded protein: CASSEGGREDEQYV.